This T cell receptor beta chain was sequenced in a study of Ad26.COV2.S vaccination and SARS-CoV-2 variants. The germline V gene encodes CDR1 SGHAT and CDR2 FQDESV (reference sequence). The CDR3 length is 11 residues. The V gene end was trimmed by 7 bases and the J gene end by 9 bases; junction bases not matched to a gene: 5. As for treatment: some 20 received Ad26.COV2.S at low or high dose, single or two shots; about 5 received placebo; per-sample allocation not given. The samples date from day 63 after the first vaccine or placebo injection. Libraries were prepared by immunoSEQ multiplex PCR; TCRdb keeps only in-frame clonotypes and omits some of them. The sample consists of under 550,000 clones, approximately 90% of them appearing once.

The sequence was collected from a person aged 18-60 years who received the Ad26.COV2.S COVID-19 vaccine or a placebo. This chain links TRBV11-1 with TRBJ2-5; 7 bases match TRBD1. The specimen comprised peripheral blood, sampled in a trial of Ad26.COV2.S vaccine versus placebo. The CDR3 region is CASKIGTAQYF. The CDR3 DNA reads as TGTGCCAGCAAGATCGGGACAGCCCAGTACTTC.